A selection of T cell receptor beta chains follows, all from one sample in a study of cytomegalovirus exposure and HLA in healthy donors. The data were produced by immunoSEQ multiplex PCR, yet TCRdb's version contains in-frame clones alone and is incomplete. This table holds under 250,000 clones, about nine tenths found once. The source material was PBMCs. Receptors were obtained from a woman between 18 and 29 years old in good health and CMV-seropositive. CDR3s include the opening cysteine and the closing phenylalanine or tryptophan. The D gene is left open where the match is weak. Only part of the rows carry a size: once, few, many, or a class if the clone is expanded.

TRBJ2-7	NA	14	TRBV6-5	TRBD1	TGTGCCAGCAGTGCTCAGGGGGCGGGCTACGAGCAGTACTTC	CASSAQGAGYEQYF
TRBJ2-5	NA	14	TRBV9	TRBD1	TGTGCCAGCAGCCTTCAGGGGACAGAAGAGACCCAGTACTTC	CASSLQGTEETQYF
TRBJ2-2	NA	15	TRBV13	NA	TGTGCCAGCAGCTTGGGGCAGGGGGGCACCGGGGAGCTGTTTTTT	CASSLGQGGTGELFF
TRBJ1-2	NA	14	TRBV4-1	NA	TGCGCCAGCAGCCAGCCTGGGGGGGCAGGTGGCTACACCTTC	CASSQPGGAGGYTF
TRBJ2-3	NA	15	TRBV4-1	NA	TGCGCCAGCAGCCAAGAGCAGCGGAGCACAGATACGCAGTATTTT	CASSQEQRSTDTQYF
TRBJ2-5	NA	15	TRBV7-9	TRBD2	TGTGCCAGCAGCTTAACTAGCGGGAGAGGAGAGACCCAGTACTTC	CASSLTSGRGETQYF
TRBJ1-2	once	14	TRBV28	NA	TGTGCCAGCAGTTTAGGGCAGGGGAACTATGGCTACACCTTC	CASSLGQGNYGYTF
TRBJ2-5	NA	14	TRBV28	NA	TGTGCCAGCACCACCCCCGTTCAGGGAGAGACCCAGTACTTC	CASTTPVQGETQYF
TRBJ2-5	NA	16	TRBV2	NA	TGTGCCAGCAGTGAAAGTCTCAGGGGCGAGGCGGAGACCCAGTACTTC	CASSESLRGEAETQYF
TRBJ2-7	once	16	TRBV27	NA	TGTGCCAGCAGTTTATCGATCAGGGCCGTCTCCTACGAGCAGTACTTC	CASSLSIRAVSYEQYF
TRBJ2-1	NA	13	TRBV4-2	TRBD2	TGTGCCAGCAGCCTCCGGGGGGAGGATGAGCAGTTCTTC	CASSLRGEDEQFF
TRBJ2-7	NA	14	TRBV6-1	NA	TGTGCCAGCAGTCCAAGGACAGAACACTACGAGCAGTACTTC	CASSPRTEHYEQYF
TRBJ2-3	once	15	TRBV30	NA	TGTGCCTGGAGTGTATCGAGACAGGGAGGCGATACGCAGTATTTT	CAWSVSRQGGDTQYF
TRBJ1-2	NA	12	TRBV28	NA	TGTGCCAGCAGTTTGTCGAGGCGTGGCTACACCTTC	CASSLSRRGYTF
TRBJ1-5	NA	16	TRBV28	NA	TGTGCCAGCAGCCCGGTCGACAGCCAACTCAATCAGCCCCAGCATTTT	CASSPVDSQLNQPQHF
TRBJ2-1	once	16	TRBV18	TRBD2	TGTGCCAGCTCACCCCCGTCTAGCGGGCTCTACAATGAGCAGTTCTTC	CASSPPSSGLYNEQFF
TRBJ2-2	NA	14	TRBV5-1	NA	TGCGCCAGCAGCTTGGGGTTCGGTACCGGGGAGCTGTTTTTT	CASSLGFGTGELFF
TRBJ2-1	NA	17	TRBV9	TRBD2	TGTGCCAGCAGACCTAGAGCGGGGCTAAGCTCCTACAATGAGCAGTTCTTC	CASRPRAGLSSYNEQFF
TRBJ1-2	NA	15	TRBV6-1	TRBD1	TGTGCCAGCAGTGATCCCGGGACAGGGTTTTATGGCTACACCTTC	CASSDPGTGFYGYTF
TRBJ1-2	NA	14	TRBV28	NA	TGTGCCAGCAGTTCCTCTGGACAGCTTTCTGGCTACACCTTC	CASSSSGQLSGYTF
TRBJ1-5	NA	14	TRBV6-1	TRBD1	TGTGCCAGCAGGACAGGGTTTAGCAATCAGCCCCAGCATTTT	CASRTGFSNQPQHF
TRBJ2-6	NA	16	TRBV11-3	TRBD1	TGTGCCAGCAGCTCCACAGGGGGCTCTGGGGCCAACGTCCTGACTTTC	CASSSTGGSGANVLTF
TRBJ1-2	NA	14	TRBV7-2	NA	TGTGCCAGCAGCCCAGACCACGGGAACTATGGCTACACCTTC	CASSPDHGNYGYTF
TRBJ1-2	NA	13	TRBV11-2	TRBD1	TGTGCCAGCAGCACAGGGGGGAACTATGGCTACACCTTC	CASSTGGNYGYTF
TRBJ2-3	once	13	TRBV2	NA	TGTGCCAGCAGTGTCCTACCAACGGGTACGCAGTATTTT	CASSVLPTGTQYF
TRBJ2-3	NA	15	TRBV9	TRBD2	TGTGCCAGCAGCGTGGCTAGCGGTAGCACAGATACGCAGTATTTT	CASSVASGSTDTQYF
TRBJ1-2	NA	16	TRBV6-6	NA	TGTGCCAGCAGTTACCCAGGACAGCGAGCTAACTATGGCTACACCTTC	CASSYPGQRANYGYTF